The 23 T cell receptor beta chains in this list originate from one sample, sequenced in a study of cytomegalovirus exposure and HLA in healthy donors. In the PCR, 60 Vbeta and 13 Jbeta primers were used. Sequencing used immunoSEQ multiplex PCR; TCRdb keeps in-frame clones, though not all of them. In the table there are 90,000 to 130,000 clones, 80% of which are singletons. Source material: PBMCs. The receptors originated from a woman aged 55-69 years in good health and CMV-seropositive.

The rearrangement uses TRBV28 and TRBJ2-5; 7 nucleotides agree with TRBD1. V trimming: 3 bases; J trimming: 2 bases; junction bases outside the gene matches: 9. This CDR3 is built from 16 residues. The germline V gene has CDR1 MDHEN and CDR2 SYDVKM. CDR3 in amino acids: CASSLAGTAIQETQYF. The DNA of the CDR3 is TGTGCCAGCAGTTTGGCCGGGACAGCAATTCAAGAGACCCAGTACTTC. The full variable domain, with the rest looked up from reference TRBV28 and TRBJ2-5, is DVKVTQSSRYLVKRTGEKVFLECVQDMDHENMFWYRQDPGLGLRLIYFSYDVKMKEKGDIPEGYSVSREKKERFSLILESASTNQTSMYLCASSLAGTAIQETQYFGPGTRLLVL.

This clone has a handful of counts. The chain carries TRBV5-1 and TRBJ1-3; D unresolved. Germline-derived CDR1 and CDR2 are SGHRS and YFSETQ. The CDR3 extends over 13 amino acids. Trimming pared 0 bases from V and 6 bases from J, leaving 7 bases between. This chain's CDR3 is CASSLGGENTIYF. The CDR3, as DNA: TGCGCCAGCAGCTTGGGTGGAGAAAACACCATATATTTT.

Comment on this clone: One end of the junction fails to match germline, which may point to a read error. The CDR3 reads CSSMGTGGPSAFF. CDR3 nucleotides: TGTTCCAGCATGGGGACAGGGGGCCCGTCTGCTTTCTTT. The V call is TRBV7-9, the J call TRBJ1-1, with 12 bases identical to TRBD1. The germline V gene encodes CDR1 SEHNR and CDR2 FQNEAQ (reference sequence). The CDR3 sequence is 13 residues long.

This sequence joins TRBV5-1 and TRBJ2-5; D possibly corresponds to TRBD1 (5 bases). In germline, CDR1 is SGHRS, CDR2 YFSETQ. Between the trimmed V and J ends, which lost 5 bases and 1 base, there was a span of 12 bases. The CDR3 spans 14 residues. The CDR3 loop reads CASRAGQLQETQYF. The CDR3 nucleotides read TGCGCCAGCAGGGCCGGACAACTCCAAGAGACCCAGTACTTC.

The chain joins TRBV5-1 to TRBJ2-7, with D perhaps matching TRBD2 (6 bases). CDR1 and CDR2 from the germline V gene are SGHRS and YFSETQ. Trimming took 3 bases from V and 4 from J, leaving 20 bases between them. The CDR3 length is 16 residues. The CDR3 protein is CASSSEPGPAGYEQYF. DNA for the CDR3: TGCGCCAGCAGCTCCGAGCCGGGGCCCGCGGGGTACGAGCAGTACTTC.

This chain connects TRBV28 to TRBJ1-1; 10 bases are a match to TRBD1. CDR1 and CDR2 from the germline V gene are MDHEN and SYDVKM. The V and J ends lost 2 bases and 3 bases, in that order; junction bases with no gene match: 3. The CDR3 contains 15 residues. This CDR3 reads CASSLDRGRDTEAFF. DNA of the CDR3: TGTGCCAGCAGTTTAGACAGGGGGCGTGACACTGAAGCTTTCTTT.

This chain links TRBV28 with TRBJ1-4; a weak D match, TRBD1 (6 bases). The germline V gene has CDR1 MDHEN and CDR2 SYDVKM. CDR3 length equals 17 residues. The germline V and J ends were trimmed by 5 bases and 0 bases, with 16 bases remaining between them. This CDR3 is CASSTHETGATNEKLFF. CDR3 sequence (DNA): TGTGCCAGCAGTACCCATGAGACAGGTGCAACTAATGAAAAACTGTTTTTT. The full variable domain, in which reference TRBV28 and TRBJ1-4 provide the parts outside the CDR3, is DVKVTQSSRYLVKRTGEKVFLECVQDMDHENMFWYRQDPGLGLRLIYFSYDVKMKEKGDIPEGYSVSREKKERFSLILESASTNQTSMYLCASSTHETGATNEKLFFGSGTQLSVL.

The rearrangement joins TRBV27 to TRBJ1-1; unclear D gene. From germline, CDR1 is MNHEY and CDR2 SMNVEV (reference sequence). Trimming took 6 bases from V and 3 from J, leaving 14 bases between them. The CDR3 spans 14 residues. The chain's CDR3 is CASSFGPGDTEAFF. The DNA for the CDR3 is TGTGCCAGCAGCTTCGGACCCGGGGACACTGAAGCTTTCTTT.

CDR3 residues: CASTNLRTGYQPQHF. The DNA for the CDR3 is TGTGCCAGTACAAACCTCAGGACGGGATATCAGCCCCAGCATTTT. The chain links TRBV19 to TRBJ1-5; D ambiguous. Trimming shortened V by 7 bases and J by 5 bases, and 18 bases separated the two germline ends. The germline CDR1 and CDR2 sequences are LNHDA and SQIVND (reference sequence). The CDR3 length is 15 residues.

V and J are TRBV27 and TRBJ1-1; 8 nucleotides match TRBD1. V shed 1 base and J 0 bases; nucleotides not matched to a gene: 1. Germline lookup yields CDR1 MNHEY and CDR2 SMNVEV (reference sequence). This CDR3 has 15 residues. CDR3 DNA sequence: TGTGCCAGCAGTTTATTGACAGGGGTGAACACTGAAGCTTTCTTT. Its translation: CASSLLTGVNTEAFF.

V usage is TRBV10-3 and J usage is TRBJ2-3; perhaps TRBD2 as D (5 bases). V shed 10 bases and J shed 4 bases, with 21 bases lying between them. There are 15 residues in the CDR3. CDR1 is ENHRY and CDR2 is SYGVKD in the germline V gene. In nucleotides, the CDR3 is TGTGCCACCTTAGGAGGCCGCGGACCCGCAGATACGCAGTATTTT. Protein product: CATLGGRGPADTQYF.

The chain recombines TRBV7-6 with TRBJ2-5, with D uncertain. V lost 2 bases and J 4 bases, leaving 8 bases between the germline ends. Germline-derived CDR1 and CDR2 are SGHVS and FNYEAQ. This CDR3 comprises 13 residues. The CDR3 DNA sequence: TGTGCCAGCAGCTTAATGGGCAGAGAGACCCAGTACTTC. It translates to CASSLMGRETQYF. The full variable domain, with the rest looked up from reference TRBV7-6 and TRBJ2-5, is GAGVSQSPRYKVTKRGQDVALRCDPISGHVSLYWYRQALGQGPEFLTYFNYEAQQDKSGLPNDRFSAERPEGSISTLTIQRTEQRDSAMYRCASSLMGRETQYFGPGTRLLVL.

This chain joins TRBV27 and TRBJ2-7; 7 bases map to TRBD1. With V trimmed by 5 bases and J by 2 bases, 6 bases remained unmatched. This CDR3 has 14 amino acids. Germline V lookup: CDR1 MNHEY, CDR2 SMNVEV (reference sequence). The CDR3 region has the DNA TGTGCCAGCAGTCCAAGACAGGGCCCCTACGAGCAGTACTTC. Amino acids: CASSPRQGPYEQYF.

The V call is TRBV4-1, the J call TRBJ1-3; a weak D match, TRBD1 (5 bases). Germline lookup yields CDR1 MGHRA and CDR2 YSYEKL. The CDR3 has 17 residues. Trimming removed 5 bases at V and 4 bases at J, with 21 bases between. CDR3 nucleotides: TGCGCCAGCAGCGCCGACCAACAGGCCCTGACCGGAAACACCATATATTTT. Protein product: CASSADQQALTGNTIYF.

In this sample, this clone turned up a few times. This chain links TRBV6-1 with TRBJ1-1, with TRBD1 as a possible D gene (6 bases). Per the germline V gene, CDR1 is MNHNS and CDR2 is SASEGT. V was trimmed by 3 bases and J by 5 bases, leaving 22 bases between them. This CDR3 comprises 17 residues. The CDR3 protein is CASSDLGGGREWTEAFF. The CDR3 DNA reads TGTGCCAGCAGTGATCTCGGCGGGGGCAGGGAGTGGACTGAAGCTTTCTTT.

A few counts support this clone. The genes are TRBV6-6 and TRBJ2-7, with 9 bases identical to TRBD1. Germline values: CDR1 MNHNY, CDR2 SVGAGI (reference sequence). The CDR3 length is 14 residues. With V trimmed by 5 bases and J by 4 bases, 6 bases remained unmatched. The chain's CDR3 is CASSPGQGRYEQYF. CDR3 nucleotide sequence: TGTGCCAGCAGTCCGGGACAGGGTAGGTACGAGCAGTACTTC.

The rearrangement uses TRBV10-1 and TRBJ1-1; D is ambiguous. The V end was cut by 8 bases, the J end by 5 bases, with 15 bases between. CDR1 is WNHNN, CDR2 SYGVQD, per germline (reference sequence). The CDR3 runs to 13 residues. CDR3 sequence: CASAATTGTEAFF. The CDR3 coding sequence is TGCGCCAGCGCAGCCACCACGGGTACTGAAGCTTTCTTT.

The chain recombines TRBV16 with TRBJ2-1; 8 bases align to TRBD2. This CDR3 region has 16 residues. With 2 bases clipped from V and 2 bases from J, the junction kept 5 bases outside the gene matches. Germline values: CDR1 KGHSY, CDR2 FQNENV. The CDR3 loop reads CASSQGTRITYNEQFF. For the CDR3, the DNA is TGTGCCAGCAGCCAAGGGACTAGAATTACCTACAATGAGCAGTTCTTC.

Comment on this clone: One end of the junction varies from germline; a read error may be responsible. The chain has TRBV7-9 and TRBJ2-2, with 10 positions matching TRBD2. Germline CDR1 and CDR2: SEHNR and FQNEAQ (reference sequence). CDR3 size: 16 residues. The DNA for the CDR3 is TGTTCCAGCAGCTCCGGGACTAGCGCGAACACCGGGGAGCTGTTTTTT. It yields the protein CSSSSGTSANTGELFF.

This clone has just one count. This sequence joins TRBV9 and TRBJ1-2, with TRBD1 matching 8 bases. The CDR3 has 15 amino acids. From germline, CDR1 is SGDLS and CDR2 YYNGEE. Germline trimming cut 1 base from V and 7 bases from J; bases unmatched to any gene: 9. The CDR3 region has the DNA TGTGCCAGCAGCGTACAGGGGGCGTCAACTGGTGGCTACACCTTC. Protein: CASSVQGASTGGYTF.

The gene calls are TRBV6-1 and TRBJ1-5; D might be TRBD1 (5 bases). Between the trimmed V and J ends, which lost 10 bases and 7 bases, there was a span of 14 bases. Germline CDR1 is MNHNS and CDR2 is SASEGT. The CDR3 is 12 amino acids. CDR3 nucleotide sequence: TGTGCCACGAACAGGATCGGACAGCCCCAGCATTTT. It encodes CATNRIGQPQHF.

This rearrangement joins TRBV7-9 to TRBJ1-1; TRBD1 matches 7 bases. V gave up 1 base and J gave up 2 bases; unmatched junction bases: 10. This CDR3 comprises 17 residues. Germline values: CDR1 SEHNR, CDR2 FQNEAQ (reference sequence). The CDR3 protein is CASSLDSGQGGNTEAFF. As DNA, the CDR3 is TGTGCCAGCAGCTTAGACAGTGGGCAGGGGGGCAACACTGAAGCTTTCTTT.

The chain links TRBV11-1 to TRBJ2-3, with 12 bases lining up with TRBD2. This CDR3 is 14 amino acids long. Germline V lookup: CDR1 SGHAT, CDR2 FQDESV (reference sequence). V lost 4 bases and J lost 4; bases outside the gene matches: 0. CDR3: CASSSSGRADTQYF. The CDR3 bases are TGTGCCAGCAGCTCTAGCGGGAGGGCAGATACGCAGTATTTT.